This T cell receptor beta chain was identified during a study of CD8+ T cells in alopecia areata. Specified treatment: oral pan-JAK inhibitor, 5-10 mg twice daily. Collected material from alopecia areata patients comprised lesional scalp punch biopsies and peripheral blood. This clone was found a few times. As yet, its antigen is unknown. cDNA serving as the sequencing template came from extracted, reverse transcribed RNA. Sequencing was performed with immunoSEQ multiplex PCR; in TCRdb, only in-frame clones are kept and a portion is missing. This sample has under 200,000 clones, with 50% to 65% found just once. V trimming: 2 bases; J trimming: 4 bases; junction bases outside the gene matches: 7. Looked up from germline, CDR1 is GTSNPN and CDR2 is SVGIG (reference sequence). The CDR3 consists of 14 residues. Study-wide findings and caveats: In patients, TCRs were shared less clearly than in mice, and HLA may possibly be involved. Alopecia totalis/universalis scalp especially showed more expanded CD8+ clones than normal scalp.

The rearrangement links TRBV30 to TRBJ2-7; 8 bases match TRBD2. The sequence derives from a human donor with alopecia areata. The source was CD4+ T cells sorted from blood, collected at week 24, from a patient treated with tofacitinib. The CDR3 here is CAWSLSGGPYEQYF. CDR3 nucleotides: TGTGCCTGGAGTCTGTCGGGGGGGCCTTACGAGCAGTACTTC.